This T cell receptor beta chain originates from a study of blood T cell repertoires in COVID-19. In the study overall: Samples representing acute and convalescent COVID-19 were sourced from the United States, Italy and Spain. PBMCs, B-cell-depleted T cells, or T cells provided the cDNA or gDNA that made up the material.

The CDR3 runs 14 residues. The V gene lost 4 bases and the J gene lost 5 bases, with 13 bases spanning the gap. In the authors' methods: Scientists estimated how many nucleated cells there were by amplifying reference gene primers. Only in-frame clones appear in the TCRdb table, and some are missing; sequencing was by immunoSEQ multiplex PCR. That table furnishes V, J and clone size, whereas the DNA furnished D and trimming. The sample lists more than 40,000 clones, approximately 86% occurring once. The receptor comes from a woman of 80 years or more with acute or convalescent COVID-19. Specimen: peripheral blood. The chain recombines TRBV5-3 with TRBJ2-1; tentative D call: TRBD2 (7 bases). TRBV5-3 is annotated as an ORF whose role is uncertain. This chain's CDR3 is CARSGRGGNNEQFF. The CDR3 DNA reads as TGTGCCAGAAGCGGGAGGGGGGGCAACAATGAGCAGTTCTTC.